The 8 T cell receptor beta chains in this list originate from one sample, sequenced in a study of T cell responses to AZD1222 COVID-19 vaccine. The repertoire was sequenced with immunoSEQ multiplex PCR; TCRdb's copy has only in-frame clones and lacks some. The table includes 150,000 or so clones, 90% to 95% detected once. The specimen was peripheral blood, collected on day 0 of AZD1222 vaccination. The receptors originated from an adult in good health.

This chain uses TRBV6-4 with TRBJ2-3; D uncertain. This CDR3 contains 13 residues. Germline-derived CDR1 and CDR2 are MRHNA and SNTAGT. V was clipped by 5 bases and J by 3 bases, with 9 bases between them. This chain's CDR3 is CASSPRETDTQYF. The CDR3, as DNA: TGTGCCAGCAGTCCCCGAGAGACAGATACGCAGTATTTT.

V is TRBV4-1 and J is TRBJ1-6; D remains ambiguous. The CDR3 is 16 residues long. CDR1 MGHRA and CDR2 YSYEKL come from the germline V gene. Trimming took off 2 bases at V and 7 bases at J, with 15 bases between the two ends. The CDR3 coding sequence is TGCGCCAGCAGCCAACTTAAGCGGTCAGAGAATTCACCCCTCCACTTT. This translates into CASSQLKRSENSPLHF.

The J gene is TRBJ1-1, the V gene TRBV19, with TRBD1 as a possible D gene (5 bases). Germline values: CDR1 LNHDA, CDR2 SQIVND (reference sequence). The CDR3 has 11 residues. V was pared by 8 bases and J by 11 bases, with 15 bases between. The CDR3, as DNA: TGTGCCAGTGAGTCCAGGGTACGGGCTTTCTTT. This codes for CASESRVRAFF.

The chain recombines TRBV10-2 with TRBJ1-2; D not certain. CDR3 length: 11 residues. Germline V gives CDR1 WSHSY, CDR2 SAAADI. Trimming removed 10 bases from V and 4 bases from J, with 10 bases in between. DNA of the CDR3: TGCGCCACCTACAGCATCTATGGCTACACCTTC. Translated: CATYSIYGYTF.

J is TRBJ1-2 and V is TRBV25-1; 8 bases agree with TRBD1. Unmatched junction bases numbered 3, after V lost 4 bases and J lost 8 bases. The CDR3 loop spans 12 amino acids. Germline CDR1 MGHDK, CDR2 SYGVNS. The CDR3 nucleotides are TGTGCCAGCAGTGCGGGACAGGAAGGCTACACCTTC. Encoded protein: CASSAGQEGYTF.

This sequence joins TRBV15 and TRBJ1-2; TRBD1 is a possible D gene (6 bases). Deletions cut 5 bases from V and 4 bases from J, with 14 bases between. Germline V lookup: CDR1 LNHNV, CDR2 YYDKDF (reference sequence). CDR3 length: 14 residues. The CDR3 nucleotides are TGTGCCACCAGCGTCAGCAGGGGAAGCTATGGCTACACCTTC. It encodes CATSVSRGSYGYTF.

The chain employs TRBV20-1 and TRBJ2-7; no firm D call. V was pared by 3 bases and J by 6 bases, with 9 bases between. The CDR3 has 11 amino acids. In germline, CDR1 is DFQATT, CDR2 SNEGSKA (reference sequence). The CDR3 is CSASARAEQYF. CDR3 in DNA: TGCAGTGCTAGTGCAAGGGCCGAGCAGTACTTC.

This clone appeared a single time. CDR3 sequence: CASTLRGGAGNQPQHF. The CDR3 DNA reads as TGTGCCAGCACCCTTAGGGGGGGCGCAGGTAATCAGCCCCAGCATTTT. This sequence joins TRBV28 and TRBJ1-5; a weak D match, TRBD1 (6 bases). The germline V and J ends were trimmed by 7 bases and 4 bases, with 20 bases remaining between them. Germline V CDR1 and CDR2: MDHEN, SYDVKM. The CDR3 loop spans 16 amino acids.